These 19 T cell receptor beta chains originate from one sample sequenced in a study of blood T cell repertoires in COVID-19. Measured with immunoSEQ multiplex PCR; TCRdb has only the in-frame clones, and not every one. The data contain a few hundred thousand clones, approximately 83% of them singletons. Sequencing was done on a sample of PBMCs or T cells enriched from blood (not recorded which). Receptors were obtained from a man in his thirties or forties who had recovered from COVID-19.

The rearrangement joins TRBV10-3 to TRBJ1-2, with 7 bases lining up with TRBD1. Germline CDR1 ENHRY, CDR2 SYGVKD. Losses at the gene ends were 0 bases for V and 3 bases for J; bases not matched to a gene: 4. The CDR3 extends over 15 amino acids. In DNA form, the CDR3 reads TGTGCCATCAGTGAGTCACAGGGGCGTTACTATGGCTACACCTTC. Translation: CAISESQGRYYGYTF.

This chain connects TRBV21-1 to TRBJ2-3; the table's D call, TRBD1, was not checked against the DNA. TRBV21-1 is noted as a pseudogene. The CDR3 is 16 amino acids. The CDR3 DNA reads TGTGCCAGCAGCAATCCGGGACAGGTGACAACAGATACGCAGTATTTT. It yields the protein CASSNPGQVTTDTQYF.

The V call is TRBV3-1 (or the pseudogene TRBV3-2), the J call TRBJ1-6, with a possible D match to TRBD1 (5 bases). Between the trimmed V and J ends, which lost 6 bases and 8 bases, there was a span of 20 bases. Germline V gene data show CDR1 as LGHDT and CDR2 as YNNKEL (reference sequence). The CDR3 sequence is 16 residues long. The CDR3 reads CASSPSFGGKYSPLHF. DNA of the CDR3: TGTGCCAGCAGTCCTTCTTTTGGGGGGAAGTATTCACCCCTCCACTTT.

V and J are TRBV15 and TRBJ2-1, with TRBD2 matching over 9 bases. Trimming took 1 base from V and 8 from J; bases not matched to a gene: 6. The CDR3 covers 15 residues. Germline CDR1 is LNHNV and CDR2 is YYDKDF (reference sequence). The CDR3 loop reads CATSRVSGGRYEQFF. The CDR3 DNA reads TGTGCCACCAGCAGAGTCAGCGGGGGGCGTTATGAGCAGTTCTTC.

This clone was detected once. J is TRBJ2-1 and V is TRBV10-3; TRBD2 aligns across 10 bases. V lost 7 bases and J lost 4; bases outside the gene matches: 4. In germline, CDR1 is ENHRY, CDR2 SYGVKD. There are 14 residues in the CDR3. CDR3 region: CAIMERGGYNEQFF. CDR3 coding DNA: TGTGCCATCATGGAGCGGGGGGGTTACAATGAGCAGTTCTTC.

This rearrangement joins TRBV11-2 to TRBJ2-5; D perhaps matches TRBD2 (6 bases). The CDR3 loop spans 14 amino acids. V gave up 6 bases and J gave up 3 bases, with 14 bases separating them. CDR1 and CDR2 from the germline V gene are SGHAT and FQNNGV. The DNA of the CDR3 is TGTGCCAGCAGTAACAAACGCGGGGAAGAGACCCAGTACTTC. Translation: CASSNKRGEETQYF. Combining the CDR3 with reference TRBV11-2 and TRBJ2-5 gives the whole variable domain EAGVAQSPRYKIIEKRQSVAFWCNPISGHATLYWYQQILGQGPKLLIQFQNNGVVDDSQLPKDRFSAERLKGVDSTLKIQPAKLEDSAVYLCASSNKRGEETQYFGPGTRLLVL.

This rearrangement joins TRBV6-5 to TRBJ2-3; 8 bases align to TRBD1. This CDR3 is built from 14 residues. J was trimmed by 4 bases and V by 0 bases; bases with no gene match: 0. CDR1 and CDR2 from the germline V gene are MNHEY and SVGAGI. CDR3 in amino acids: CASSYSTGADTQYF. The CDR3 DNA follows: TGTGCCAGCAGTTACTCGACAGGGGCAGATACGCAGTATTTT.

This clone turned up a few times. DNA for the CDR3: TGTGCCAGCACCGTTGGAGGGACTAGCGGGGAGCAGTTCTTC. Protein: CASTVGGTSGEQFF. This chain joins TRBV9 and TRBJ2-1, with TRBD2 identical over 12 bases. In germline, CDR1 is SGDLS, CDR2 YYNGEE. Losses at the gene ends were 6 bases for V and 10 bases for J; bases not matched to a gene: 8. The CDR3 runs 14 residues. Using reference TRBV9 and TRBJ2-1 for the parts outside the CDR3, the full variable domain is DSGVTQTPKHLITATGQRVTLRCSPRSGDLSVYWYQQSLDQGLQFLIQYYNGEERAKGNILERFSAQQFPDLHSELNLSSLELGDSALYFCASTVGGTSGEQFFGPGTRLTVL.

The chain is built from TRBV18 and TRBJ1-6; possible D gene TRBD1, 5 bases. Trimming cost V 6 bases and J 5 bases, with 14 bases left between them. This CDR3 contains 15 residues. Germline loops: CDR1 KGHSH, CDR2 LQKENI. DNA for the CDR3: TGTGCCAGCTCCTTGGGCAGGGCTGATAATTCACCCCTCCACTTT. It translates to CASSLGRADNSPLHF.

The V call is TRBV7-8, the J call TRBJ1-2; 7 positions match TRBD1. This CDR3 spans 14 amino acids. The V gene end was trimmed by 4 bases and the J gene end by 3 bases; junction bases not matched to a gene: 5. Germline-derived CDR1 and CDR2 are SGHVS and FQNEAQ. CDR3 residues: CASSSRDRHYGYTF. The CDR3 nucleotides read TGTGCCAGCAGCTCCCGGGACAGACACTATGGCTACACCTTC.

V gene TRBV7-9 combines with J gene TRBJ2-3; 9 nucleotides line up with TRBD1. From germline, CDR1 is SEHNR and CDR2 FQNEAQ (reference sequence). V lost 5 bases and J lost 3; bases outside the gene matches: 6. The CDR3 covers 15 residues. The CDR3 region has the DNA TGTGCCAGCAGCCCCGGACAGGGGTTGACAGATACGCAGTATTTT. Its translation is CASSPGQGLTDTQYF.

The rearrangement uses TRBV13 and TRBJ2-7; 7 nucleotides line up with TRBD1. CDR1 is PRHDT, CDR2 FYEKMQ, per germline (reference sequence). V lost 4 bases, J lost 0 bases, and 6 bases stayed unmatched. The CDR3 has 15 amino acids. The chain's CDR3 is CASSSTGDLSYEQYF. CDR3 sequence (DNA): TGTGCCAGCAGCTCAACAGGGGATCTCTCCTACGAGCAGTACTTC.

This chain uses TRBV9 with TRBJ2-5, with 7 bases aligning to TRBD2. Germline V gene data show CDR1 as SGDLS and CDR2 as YYNGEE. Germline trimming cut 3 bases from V and 3 bases from J; bases unmatched to any gene: 5. The CDR3 loop spans 14 amino acids. The CDR3 DNA is TGTGCCAGCAGCGCGACCGGGAGGAAAGAGACCCAGTACTTC. It translates to CASSATGRKETQYF.

CDR3 sequence: CASSNGLAGTSTDTQYF. CDR3 coding DNA: TGTGCCAGCAGCAACGGACTAGCGGGTACTAGCACAGATACGCAGTATTTT. This chain links TRBV21-1 with TRBJ2-3; the tabulated D call, TRBD2, remains unverified against the DNA. TRBV21-1 is classified as a pseudogene. The CDR3 has 17 amino acids.

V gene TRBV3-1 (or the pseudogene TRBV3-2) combines with J gene TRBJ1-1, with TRBD1 matching over 8 bases. CDR1 and CDR2 from the germline V gene are LGHDT and YNNKEL (reference sequence). The J segment lost 1 base and the V segment lost 4 bases, leaving 5 bases of the junction unmatched. CDR3 length: 15 residues. CDR3 nucleotides: TGTGCCAGCAGCCCGGGGACAGGCGGGAACACTGAAGCTTTCTTT. This translates into CASSPGTGGNTEAFF.

The rearrangement joins TRBV5-4 to TRBJ1-2; 7 bases fit TRBD1. The CDR3 totals 14 residues. With V trimmed by 4 bases and J by 4 bases, 7 bases remained unmatched. Per the germline V gene, CDR1 is SGHNT and CDR2 is YYREEE (reference sequence). The CDR3 loop reads CASSIRGRTYGYTF. CDR3 coding DNA: TGTGCCAGCAGCATAAGGGGGCGGACCTATGGCTACACCTTC.

Points on this clone: Distinct nucleotide sequences in the sample also encode this CDR3. The rearrangement joins TRBV11-2 to TRBJ1-6; D is unresolved. The CDR3 sequence is 13 residues long. CDR1 is SGHAT and CDR2 is FQNNGV in the germline V gene. Trimming cost V 1 base and J 7 bases, with 5 bases left between them. The CDR3 loop is CASSLGGNSPLHF. The CDR3, as DNA: TGTGCCAGCAGCTTAGGAGGGAATTCACCCCTCCACTTT.

The count of this clone is one. V usage is TRBV5-6 and J usage is TRBJ2-3, with 11 nucleotides matching TRBD2. Germline CDR1 SGHDT, CDR2 YYEEEE. The junction had 8 bases not matched to a gene; V was cut back by 3 bases and J by 5 bases. This CDR3 has 16 residues. CDR3 nucleotides: TGTGCCAGCAGCTCCGGACTAGCGGGTAGGGAAGATACGCAGTATTTT. Its translation is CASSSGLAGREDTQYF.

The V call is TRBV10-3, the J call TRBJ1-1; TRBD1 is a possible D gene (6 bases). The V gene's germline CDR1 is ENHRY and CDR2 SYGVKD. CDR3 length: 15 amino acids. V was shortened by 2 bases and J by 1 base, with 11 bases between the two germline ends. The CDR3 sequence is CAISEREGQNTEAFF. CDR3 sequence (DNA): TGTGCCATCAGTGAGAGAGAGGGACAGAACACTGAAGCTTTCTTT.